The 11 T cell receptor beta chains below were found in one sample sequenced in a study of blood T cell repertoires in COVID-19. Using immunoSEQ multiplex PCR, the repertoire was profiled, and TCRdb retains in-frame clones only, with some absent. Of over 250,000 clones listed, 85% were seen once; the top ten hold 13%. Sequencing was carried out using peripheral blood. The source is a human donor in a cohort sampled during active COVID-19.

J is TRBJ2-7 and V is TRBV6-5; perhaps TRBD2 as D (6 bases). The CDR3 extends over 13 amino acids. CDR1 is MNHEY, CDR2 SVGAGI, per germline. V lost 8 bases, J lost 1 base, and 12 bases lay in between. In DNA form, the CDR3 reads TGTGCCAGCGGGGGAGGCTCATCCTACGAGCAGTACTTC. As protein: CASGGGSSYEQYF.

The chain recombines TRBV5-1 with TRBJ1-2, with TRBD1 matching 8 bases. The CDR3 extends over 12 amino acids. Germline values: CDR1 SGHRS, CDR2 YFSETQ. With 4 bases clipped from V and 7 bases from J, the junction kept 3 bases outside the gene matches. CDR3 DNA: TGCGCCAGCAGCATCGACAGGGGTGGCTACACCTTC. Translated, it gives CASSIDRGGYTF.

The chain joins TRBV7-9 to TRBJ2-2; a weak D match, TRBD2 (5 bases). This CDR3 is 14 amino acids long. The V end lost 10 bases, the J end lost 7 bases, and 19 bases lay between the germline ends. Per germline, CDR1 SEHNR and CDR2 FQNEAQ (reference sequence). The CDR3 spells CATKTAGVNGELFF. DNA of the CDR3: TGTGCCACCAAGACGGCGGGTGTTAACGGGGAGCTGTTTTTT.

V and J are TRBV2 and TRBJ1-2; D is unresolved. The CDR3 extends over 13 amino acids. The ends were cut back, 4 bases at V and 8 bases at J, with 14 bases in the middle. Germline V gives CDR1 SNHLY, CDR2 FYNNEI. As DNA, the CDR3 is TGTGCCAGCAGTGCGCTCCCGGAGGGAGGCTACACCTTC. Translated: CASSALPEGGYTF. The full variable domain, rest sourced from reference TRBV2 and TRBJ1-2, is EPEVTQTPSHQVTQMGQEVILRCVPISNHLYFYWYRQILGQKVEFLVSFYNNEISEKSEIFDDQFSVERPDGSNFTLKIRSTKLEDSAMYFCASSALPEGGYTFGSGTRLTVV.

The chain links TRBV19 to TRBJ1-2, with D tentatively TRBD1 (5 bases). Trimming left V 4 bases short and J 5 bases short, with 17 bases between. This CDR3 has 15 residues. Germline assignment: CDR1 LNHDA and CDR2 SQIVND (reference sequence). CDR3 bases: TGTGCCAGTAGTAGCCTCGGGGCGGGGGGATATGGCTACACCTTC. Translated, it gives CASSSLGAGGYGYTF.

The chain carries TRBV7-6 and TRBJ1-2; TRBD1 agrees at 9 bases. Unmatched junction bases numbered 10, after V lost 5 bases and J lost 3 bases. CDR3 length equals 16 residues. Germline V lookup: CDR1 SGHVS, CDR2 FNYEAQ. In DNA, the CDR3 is TGTGCCAGCAGCAAAACAACAGGGGGCCTGGACTATGGCTACACCTTC. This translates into CASSKTTGGLDYGYTF.

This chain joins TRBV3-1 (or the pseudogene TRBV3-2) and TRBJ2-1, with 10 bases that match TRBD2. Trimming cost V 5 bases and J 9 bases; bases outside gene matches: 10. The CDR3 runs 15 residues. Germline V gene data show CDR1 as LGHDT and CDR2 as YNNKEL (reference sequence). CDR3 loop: CASSSRLAGGIEQFF. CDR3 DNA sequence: TGTGCCAGCAGCTCCAGATTAGCGGGAGGTATTGAGCAGTTCTTC.

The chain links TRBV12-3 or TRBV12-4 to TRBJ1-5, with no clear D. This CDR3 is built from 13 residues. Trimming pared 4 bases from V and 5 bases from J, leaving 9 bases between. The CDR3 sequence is CASSSSEYQPQHF. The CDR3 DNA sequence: TGTGCCAGCAGTTCGAGCGAATATCAGCCCCAGCATTTT.

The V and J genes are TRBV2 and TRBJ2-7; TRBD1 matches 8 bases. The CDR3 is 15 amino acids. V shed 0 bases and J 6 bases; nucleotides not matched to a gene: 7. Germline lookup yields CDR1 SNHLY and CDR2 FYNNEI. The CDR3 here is CASSEALDRALEQYF. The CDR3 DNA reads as TGTGCCAGCAGTGAAGCGCTGGACAGGGCGCTCGAGCAGTACTTC. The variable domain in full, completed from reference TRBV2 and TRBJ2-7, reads EPEVTQTPSHQVTQMGQEVILRCVPISNHLYFYWYRQILGQKVEFLVSFYNNEISEKSEIFDDQFSVERPDGSNFTLKIRSTKLEDSAMYFCASSEALDRALEQYFGPGTRLTVT.

CDR3 coding DNA: TGTGCCAGCAGCGTAGCTACGACGGGGAGTGAAAAACTGTTTTTT. It translates to CASSVATTGSEKLFF. The chain employs TRBV9 and TRBJ1-4; D is undetermined. The germline V gene has CDR1 SGDLS and CDR2 YYNGEE. The CDR3 contains 15 residues. V was trimmed by 0 bases and J by 7 bases, leaving 13 bases between them.

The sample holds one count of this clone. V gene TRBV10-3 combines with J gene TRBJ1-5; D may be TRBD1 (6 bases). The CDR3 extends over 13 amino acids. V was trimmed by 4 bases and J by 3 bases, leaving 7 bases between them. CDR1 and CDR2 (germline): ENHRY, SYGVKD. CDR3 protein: CAISGQANQPQHF. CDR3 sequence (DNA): TGTGCCATCAGTGGACAGGCCAATCAGCCCCAGCATTTT.